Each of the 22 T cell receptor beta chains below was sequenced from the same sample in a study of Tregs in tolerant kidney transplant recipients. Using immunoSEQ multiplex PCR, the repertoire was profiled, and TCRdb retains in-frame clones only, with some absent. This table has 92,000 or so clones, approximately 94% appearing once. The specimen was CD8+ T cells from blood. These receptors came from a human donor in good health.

CDR3 sequence reads: CSASNIGEQYF. The CDR3 nucleotides read TGCAGTGCTAGTAATATTGGCGAGCAGTACTTC. The chain has TRBV20-1 and TRBJ2-7; no clear D. This CDR3 has 11 amino acids. Germline V CDR1 and CDR2: DFQATT, SNEGSKA (reference sequence). Trimming cost V 3 bases and J 6 bases, with 9 bases left between them.

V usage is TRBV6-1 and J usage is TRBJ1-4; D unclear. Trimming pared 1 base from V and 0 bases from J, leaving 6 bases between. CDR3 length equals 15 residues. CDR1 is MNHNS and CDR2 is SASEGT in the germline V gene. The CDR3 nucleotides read TGTGCCAGCAGTGAAGAGGTCGCAACTAATGAAAAACTGTTTTTT. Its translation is CASSEEVATNEKLFF.

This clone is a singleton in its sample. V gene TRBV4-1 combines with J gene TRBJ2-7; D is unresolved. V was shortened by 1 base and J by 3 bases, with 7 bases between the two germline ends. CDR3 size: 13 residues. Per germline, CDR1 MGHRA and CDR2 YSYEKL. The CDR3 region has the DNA TGCGCCAGCAGCCAAGGGACCCGCTACGAGCAGTACTTC. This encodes CASSQGTRYEQYF.

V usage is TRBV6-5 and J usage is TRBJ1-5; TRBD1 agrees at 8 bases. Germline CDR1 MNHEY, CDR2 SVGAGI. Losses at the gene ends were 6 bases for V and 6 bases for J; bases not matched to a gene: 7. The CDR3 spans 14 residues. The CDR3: CASSYGQGSQPQHF. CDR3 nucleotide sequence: TGTGCCAGCAGCTATGGACAGGGAAGTCAGCCCCAGCATTTT.

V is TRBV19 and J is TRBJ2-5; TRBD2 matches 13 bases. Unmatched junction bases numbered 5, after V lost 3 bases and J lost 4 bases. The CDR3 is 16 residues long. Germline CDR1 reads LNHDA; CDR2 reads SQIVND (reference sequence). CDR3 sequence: CASSITSGRGVETQYF. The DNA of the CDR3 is TGTGCCAGTAGTATTACTAGCGGGAGGGGGGTAGAGACCCAGTACTTC.

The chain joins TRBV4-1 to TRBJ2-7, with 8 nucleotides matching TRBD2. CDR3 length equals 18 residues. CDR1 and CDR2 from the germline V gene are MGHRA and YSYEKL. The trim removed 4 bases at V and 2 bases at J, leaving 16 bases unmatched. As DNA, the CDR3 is TGCGCCAGCAGCCTATTCATCTTTAGCGGGACTAGAGCCTACGAGCAGTACTTC. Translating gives CASSLFIFSGTRAYEQYF.

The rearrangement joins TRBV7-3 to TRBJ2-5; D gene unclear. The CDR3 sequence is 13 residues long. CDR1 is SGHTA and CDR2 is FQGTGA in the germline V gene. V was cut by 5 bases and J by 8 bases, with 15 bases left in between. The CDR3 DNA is TGTGCCAGCAGCCCCGGCCCCCGTCTAACCCAGTACTTC. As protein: CASSPGPRLTQYF.

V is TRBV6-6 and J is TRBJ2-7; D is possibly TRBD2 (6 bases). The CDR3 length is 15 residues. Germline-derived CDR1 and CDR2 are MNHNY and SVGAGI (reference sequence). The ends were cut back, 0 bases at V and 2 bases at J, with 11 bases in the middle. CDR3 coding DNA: TGTGCCAGCAGTTACTCGCCTAGCGAGCCCTACGAGCAGTACTTC. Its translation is CASSYSPSEPYEQYF.

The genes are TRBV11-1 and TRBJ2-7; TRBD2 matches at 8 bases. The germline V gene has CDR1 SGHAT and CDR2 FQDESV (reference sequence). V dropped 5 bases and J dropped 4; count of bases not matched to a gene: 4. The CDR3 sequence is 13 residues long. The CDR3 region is CASSPPGGYEQYF. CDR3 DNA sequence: TGTGCCAGCAGCCCGCCGGGGGGGTACGAGCAGTACTTC.

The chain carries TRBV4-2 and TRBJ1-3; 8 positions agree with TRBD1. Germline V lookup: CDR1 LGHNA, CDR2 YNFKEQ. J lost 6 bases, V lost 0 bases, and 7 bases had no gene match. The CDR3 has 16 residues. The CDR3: CASSQEGRGLENTIYF. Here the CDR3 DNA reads TGTGCCAGCAGCCAAGAGGGCAGGGGGCTCGAAAACACCATATATTTT.

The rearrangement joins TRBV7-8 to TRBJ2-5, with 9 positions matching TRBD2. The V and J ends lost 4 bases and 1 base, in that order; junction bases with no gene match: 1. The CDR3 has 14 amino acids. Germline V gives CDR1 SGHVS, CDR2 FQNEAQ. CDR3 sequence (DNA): TGTGCCAGCAGCTATAGCGGGGGCCAAGAGACCCAGTACTTC. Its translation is CASSYSGGQETQYF.

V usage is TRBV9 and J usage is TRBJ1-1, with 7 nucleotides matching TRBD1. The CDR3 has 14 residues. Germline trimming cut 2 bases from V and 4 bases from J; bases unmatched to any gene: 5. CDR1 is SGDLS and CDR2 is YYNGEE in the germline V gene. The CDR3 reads CASSVRGGGTEAFF. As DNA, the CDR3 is TGTGCCAGCAGCGTCAGGGGGGGAGGCACTGAAGCTTTCTTT. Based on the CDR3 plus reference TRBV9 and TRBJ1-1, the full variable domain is DSGVTQTPKHLITATGQRVTLRCSPRSGDLSVYWYQQSLDQGLQFLIQYYNGEERAKGNILERFSAQQFPDLHSELNLSSLELGDSALYFCASSVRGGGTEAFFGQGTRLTVV.

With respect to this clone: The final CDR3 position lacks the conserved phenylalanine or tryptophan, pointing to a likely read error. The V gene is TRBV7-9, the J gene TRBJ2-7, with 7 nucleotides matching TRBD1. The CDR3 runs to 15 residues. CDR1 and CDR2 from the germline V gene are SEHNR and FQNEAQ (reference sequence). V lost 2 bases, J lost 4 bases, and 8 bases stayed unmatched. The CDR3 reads CASSLPSGQVYEQYL. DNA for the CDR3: TGTGCCAGCAGCTTACCCTCCGGACAGGTTTACGAGCAGTACCTC.

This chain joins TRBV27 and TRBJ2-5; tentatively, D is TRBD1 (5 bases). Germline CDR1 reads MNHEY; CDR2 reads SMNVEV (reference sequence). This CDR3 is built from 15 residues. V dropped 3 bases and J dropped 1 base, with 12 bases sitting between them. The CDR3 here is CASSFRRQIQETQYF. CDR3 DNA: TGTGCCAGCAGTTTCCGCAGACAGATCCAAGAGACCCAGTACTTC.

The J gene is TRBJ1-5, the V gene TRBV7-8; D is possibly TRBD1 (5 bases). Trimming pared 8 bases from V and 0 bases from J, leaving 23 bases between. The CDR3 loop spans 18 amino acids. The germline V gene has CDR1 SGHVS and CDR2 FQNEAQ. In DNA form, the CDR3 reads TGTGCCAGCCTCAAAGTGGCCCGGACAATCTATAGCAATCAGCCCCAGCATTTT. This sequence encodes CASLKVARTIYSNQPQHF.

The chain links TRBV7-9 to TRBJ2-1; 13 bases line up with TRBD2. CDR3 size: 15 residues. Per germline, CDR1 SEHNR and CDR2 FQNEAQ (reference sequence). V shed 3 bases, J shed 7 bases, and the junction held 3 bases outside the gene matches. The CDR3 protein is CASSFWTSGSNEQFF. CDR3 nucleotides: TGTGCCAGCAGCTTCTGGACTAGCGGGAGTAATGAGCAGTTCTTC.

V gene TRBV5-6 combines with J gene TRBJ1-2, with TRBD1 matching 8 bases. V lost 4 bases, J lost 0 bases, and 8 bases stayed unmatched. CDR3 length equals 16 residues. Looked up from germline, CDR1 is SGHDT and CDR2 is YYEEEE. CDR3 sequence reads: CASSGQGPTANYGYTF. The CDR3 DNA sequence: TGTGCCAGCAGCGGACAGGGACCAACAGCTAACTATGGCTACACCTTC.

The chain's CDR3 is CASSLAGGPYNEQFF. Written as DNA, the CDR3 is TGTGCCAGCAGTTTAGCGGGAGGGCCCTACAATGAGCAGTTCTTC. The chain is built from TRBV6-5 and TRBJ2-1; 11 bases match TRBD2. Germline lookup yields CDR1 MNHEY and CDR2 SVGAGI. Unmatched junction bases numbered 1, after V lost 4 bases and J lost 2 bases. CDR3 length: 15 residues.

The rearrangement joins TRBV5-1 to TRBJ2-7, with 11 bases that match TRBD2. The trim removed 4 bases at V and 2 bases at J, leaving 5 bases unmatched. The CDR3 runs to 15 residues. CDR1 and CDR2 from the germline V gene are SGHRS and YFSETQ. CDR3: CASSARTSGPYEQYF. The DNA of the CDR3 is TGCGCCAGCAGCGCCAGGACTAGCGGGCCCTACGAGCAGTACTTC.

Here the CDR3 DNA reads TGTGCCAGTAGTAGGTCCACAGATACGCAGTATTTT. Translated, it gives CASSRSTDTQYF. The chain joins TRBV19 to TRBJ2-3, with D uncertain. The germline CDR1 and CDR2 sequences are LNHDA and SQIVND (reference sequence). With 4 bases removed from V and 2 bases from J, the gap between germline ends came to 4 bases. CDR3 length: 12 amino acids.

The CDR3 nucleotides read TGTGCCAGCAGCTTCGACAGAATCCATGAGCAGTTCTTC. Translating gives CASSFDRIHEQFF. The rearrangement uses TRBV7-9 and TRBJ2-1; possibly TRBD1 for D (5 bases). The germline V gene has CDR1 SEHNR and CDR2 FQNEAQ (reference sequence). Between the trimmed V and J ends, which lost 3 bases and 8 bases, there was a span of 11 bases. The CDR3 extends over 13 amino acids.

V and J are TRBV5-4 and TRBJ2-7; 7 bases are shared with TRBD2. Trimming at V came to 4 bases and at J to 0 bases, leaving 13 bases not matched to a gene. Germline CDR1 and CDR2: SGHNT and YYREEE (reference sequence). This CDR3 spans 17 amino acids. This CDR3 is CASSQSMGSGISYEQYF. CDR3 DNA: TGTGCCAGCAGCCAGAGTATGGGGAGCGGGATCTCCTACGAGCAGTACTTC. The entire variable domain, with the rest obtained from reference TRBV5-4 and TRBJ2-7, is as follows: ETGVTQSPTHLIKTRGQQVTLRCSSQSGHNTVSWYQQALGQGPQFIFQYYREEENGRGNFPPRFSGLQFPNYSSELNVNALELDDSALYLCASSQSMGSGISYEQYFGPGTRLTVT.